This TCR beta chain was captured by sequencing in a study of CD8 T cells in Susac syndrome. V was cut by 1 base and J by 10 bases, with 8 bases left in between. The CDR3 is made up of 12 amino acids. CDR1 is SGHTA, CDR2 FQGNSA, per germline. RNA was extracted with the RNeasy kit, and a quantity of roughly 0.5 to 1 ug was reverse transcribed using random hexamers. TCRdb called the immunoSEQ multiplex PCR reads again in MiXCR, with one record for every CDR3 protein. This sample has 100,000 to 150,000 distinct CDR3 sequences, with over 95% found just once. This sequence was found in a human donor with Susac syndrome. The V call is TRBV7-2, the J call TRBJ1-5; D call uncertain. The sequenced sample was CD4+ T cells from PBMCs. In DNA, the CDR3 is TGTGCCAGCAGCTTAGGGGAGTCCCCCCAGCATTTT. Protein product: CASSLGESPQHF.